Listed below are T cell receptor beta chains from one sample, sequenced in a study of T cells in Graves' hyperthyroidism and ophthalmopathy. TCRdb analysed the multiplex PCR reads with MiXCR anew, one entry per CDR3 protein. The sample holds approximately 380,000 distinct CDR3 sequences, approximately 18% seen once. Sequencing was performed on blood. All receptors derive from a man younger than 30 with Graves' ophthalmopathy. The CDR3 runs from the conserved cysteine through the conserved F or W. Each record gives: CDR3 length, clone size, J gene, D gene, V gene, CDR3 protein, CDR3 DNA. The D gene is left open where the match is weak. A clone size is listed for some rows: how often the clone was seen (once, few, many), or a class if it is expanded.

length: 14; size: few; J: TRBJ1-2; D: .; V: TRBV9; CDR3: CASSPTEDNYGYTF; DNA: TGTGCCAGCAGCCCGACAGAAGATAACTATGGCTACACCTTC
length: 16; size: many; J: TRBJ1-5; D: .; V: TRBV10-2; CDR3: CASSDLQGISNQPQHF; DNA: TGCGCCAGCAGTGATTTACAGGGTATCAGCAATCAGCCCCAGCATTTT
length: 13; size: few; J: TRBJ2-5; D: .; V: TRBV18; CDR3: CTSSQTRQETQYF; DNA: TGTACCAGCTCACAGACCAGGCAAGAGACCCAGTACTTC
length: 15; size: .; J: TRBJ1-2; D: .; V: TRBV15; CDR3: CAISSLPDAGYGYTF; DNA: TGTGCCATCAGCAGTTTGCCCGACGCCGGGTATGGCTACACCTTC
length: 15; size: many; J: TRBJ1-5; D: .; V: TRBV7-9; CDR3: CASSLASSSNQPQHF; DNA: TGTGCCAGCAGCTTAGCGTCGAGTAGCAATCAGCCCCAGCATTTT
length: 13; size: many; J: TRBJ2-7; D: TRBD2; V: TRBV7-3; CDR3: CASSLAGVSEQYF; DNA: TGTGCCAGCAGCTTGGCGGGGGTCTCCGAGCAGTACTTC
length: 14; size: many; J: TRBJ2-5; D: .; V: TRBV7-3; CDR3: CASSLSRTLETQYF; DNA: TGTGCCAGCAGCTTAAGTCGAACGCTGGAGACCCAGTACTTC
length: 12; size: many; J: TRBJ2-5; D: .; V: TRBV6-2/TRBV6-3; CDR3: CASRDVVETQYF; DNA: TGTGCCAGCAGAGACGTGGTCGAGACCCAGTACTTC
length: 15; size: .; J: TRBJ2-2; D: TRBD2; V: TRBV20-1; CDR3: CSARDLRGAGGELFF; DNA: TGCAGTGCTAGAGATTTGCGGGGGGCAGGTGGGGAGCTGTTTTTT
length: 16; size: .; J: TRBJ1-5; D: .; V: TRBV4-1; CDR3: CASSQDHQGSNQPQHF; DNA: TGCGCCAGCAGCCAAGATCATCAGGGATCCAATCAGCCCCAGCATTTT
length: 16; size: .; J: TRBJ2-1; D: TRBD2; V: TRBV11-1; CDR3: CASSLISGGEFNEQFF; DNA: TGTGCCAGCAGCTTGATCAGCGGGGGCGAATTCAATGAGCAGTTCTTC
length: 13; size: many; J: TRBJ1-2; D: .; V: TRBV6-1; CDR3: CASRLSPGYGYTF; DNA: TGTGCCAGCAGGTTAAGCCCTGGGTATGGCTACACCTTC
length: 14; size: many; J: TRBJ1-6; D: .; V: TRBV12-3/TRBV12-4; CDR3: CASSLIGDNSPLHF; DNA: TGTGCCAGCAGTTTGATAGGGGATAATTCACCCCTCCACTTT
length: 13; size: many; J: TRBJ1-4; D: .; V: TRBV12-3/TRBV12-4; CDR3: CASSGHDGGKLFF; DNA: TGTGCCAGCAGCGGACATGACGGGGGAAAACTGTTTTTT
length: 12; size: many; J: TRBJ1-2; D: .; V: TRBV2; CDR3: CAIPSGVSGYTF; DNA: TGTGCCATCCCTTCAGGGGTTAGCGGCTACACCTTC
length: 17; size: many; J: TRBJ1-3; D: .; V: TRBV3-1; CDR3: CASSQDQTGFSGNTIYF; DNA: TGTGCCAGCAGCCAAGATCAGACCGGGTTCTCTGGAAACACCATATATTTT
length: 14; size: few; J: TRBJ1-2; D: TRBD1; V: TRBV5-1; CDR3: CASSSTGDLYGYTF; DNA: TGCGCCAGCAGCTCGACAGGGGATCTCTATGGCTACACCTTC
length: 14; size: many; J: TRBJ2-7; D: TRBD1; V: TRBV29-1; CDR3: CSVETDRGPHEQYF; DNA: TGCAGCGTTGAAACCGACAGGGGGCCCCACGAGCAGTACTTC